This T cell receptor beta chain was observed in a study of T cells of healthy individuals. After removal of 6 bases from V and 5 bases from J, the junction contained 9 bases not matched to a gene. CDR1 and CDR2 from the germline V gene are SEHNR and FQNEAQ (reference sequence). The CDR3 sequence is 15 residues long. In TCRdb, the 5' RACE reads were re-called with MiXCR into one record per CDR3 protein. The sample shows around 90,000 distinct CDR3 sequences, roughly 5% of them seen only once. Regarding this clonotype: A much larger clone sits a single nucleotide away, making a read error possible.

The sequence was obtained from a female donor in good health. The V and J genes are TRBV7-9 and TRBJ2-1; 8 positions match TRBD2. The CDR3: CASRLLLADHNEQFF. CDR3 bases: TGTGCCAGCAGACTCCTACTAGCGGATCACAATGAGCAGTTCTTC.